The rows below give T cell receptor beta chains drawn from one sample of a study of PD-L1 blockade in urothelial cancer. The method was immunoSEQ multiplex PCR; TCRdb's version includes in-frame clones alone and lacks a portion of them. The sample consists of 70,000 to 95,000 clones, around 92% of them appearing once. The input for sequencing was PBMCs, taken around atezolizumab (anti-PD-L1) treatment. The receptor set was obtained from a woman over 75 with urothelial cancer. Each CDR3 is given with its conserved first and last residue. The D gene is left open where the match is weak. Some rows have no size entry. The others give once, few or many, or a class for an expanded clone.

clone size	V gene	D gene	J gene	CDR3 protein	CDR3 DNA
.	TRBV7-9	TRBD1	TRBJ1-2	CASSLAGQGNYGYTF	TGTGCCAGCAGCTTAGCGGGACAGGGCAACTATGGCTACACCTTC
once	TRBV7-9	.	TRBJ2-3	CASSSTVSDTQYF	TGTGCCAGCAGCTCGACTGTCTCAGATACGCAGTATTTT
.	TRBV28	.	TRBJ1-2	CASSEQGIYTF	TGTGCCAGCAGTGAGCAGGGGATCTACACCTTC
.	TRBV19	.	TRBJ2-7	CASSIRGTSYEQYF	TGTGCCAGTAGTATCAGGGGAACCTCCTACGAGCAGTACTTC
once	TRBV13	TRBD1	TRBJ2-7	CASSPPGTGYEQYF	TGTGCCAGCAGCCCACCAGGGACAGGCTACGAGCAGTACTTC
.	TRBV27	TRBD1	TRBJ2-7	CASTGTGSYEQYF	TGTGCCAGCACCGGGACAGGCTCCTACGAGCAGTACTTC
.	TRBV15	TRBD2	TRBJ2-7	CATSRGLATYEQYF	TGTGCCACCAGCAGAGGACTAGCCACCTACGAGCAGTACTTC
.	TRBV7-8	.	TRBJ2-1	CASAVYAHEQFF	TGTGCCAGCGCCGTGTATGCGCATGAGCAGTTCTTC
.	TRBV28	.	TRBJ1-4	CASRYRTYANEKLFF	TGTGCCAGCCGATACCGGACTTACGCCAATGAAAAACTGTTTTTT
.	TRBV18	.	TRBJ1-1	CASSPPRGEGRMNTEAFF	TGTGCCAGCTCACCACCTAGAGGAGAGGGTAGGATGAACACTGAAGCTTTCTTT
once	TRBV27	.	TRBJ2-7	CASSRAGQAGEQYF	TGTGCCAGCAGTCGTGCAGGTCAAGCCGGCGAGCAGTACTTC
.	TRBV11-2	TRBD2	TRBJ2-7	CASSLEREVSYEQYF	TGTGCCAGCAGCCTGGAGCGGGAGGTCTCCTACGAGCAGTACTTC
.	TRBV5-1	.	TRBJ1-1	CASSLGFGGGYTEAFF	TGCGCCAGCAGCTTGGGGTTTGGTGGGGGGTACACTGAAGCTTTCTTT
.	TRBV15	.	TRBJ2-3	CATSREGGPVTDTQYF	TGTGCCACCAGCAGAGAGGGGGGTCCAGTCACAGATACGCAGTATTTT
.	TRBV5-1	TRBD2	TRBJ2-5	CASSRTIAGGRETQYF	TGCGCCAGCAGCCGCACGATAGCGGGAGGGCGTGAGACCCAGTACTTC